Listed here is a single T cell receptor beta chain. The antigen this receptor binds is unknown. No base-level quality is on record; no much larger clone is a single base apart. Per the germline V gene, SNHLY is the CDR1 and FYNNEI is the CDR2. V is cut back by 8 bases and J by 10 bases, with 19 bases in the junction unmatched. Measured from the cysteine to the phenylalanine, the CDR3 is 17 residues long. Solely the CDR3 DNA is kept, with 51 bases framed from the first base. Collaborating institutions collected whole blood in K2EDTA tubes following their own protocols. For TCRbeta analysis, collaborator samples were shipped as frozen whole blood, as isolated PBMCs, or as DNA extracted from either sample type. The data were taken from a study of blood T cell repertoires in COVID-19 (dated by TCRdb to 2020 to 2021). Study-wide context: Collaborator samples came from the United States, Italy and Spain and covered acute and convalescent phases of COVID-19. The material from the prospective study consisted of cDNA or gDNA derived from T cells, B-cell-depleted T cells, or PBMCs. Deeply sampled blood TCRbeta repertoires from subjects exposed to, actively infected with, or recovered from COVID-19 were included in the dataset. A freely available public database, intended as a resource for researchers studying the immune response to SARS-CoV-2, is where the repertoires were released. Samples came from the ongoing ImmuneRACE study (first 160 participants) plus 1,254 subjects from 6 global collaborators. The sample metadata nearly always contained a de-identified subject ID, COVID-19 status, age in years and sex. Where available, HLA class I and class II types were taken from metadata supplied by the sample provider and were not determined by assay-based typing. Paper-wide results and their limitations: How much clinical and demographic metadata was included differed by source and by participant, and the metadata was provided uncurated.

The immunoSEQ Assay, a bias-controlled multiplex PCR, was used to amplify TCRbeta CDR3 regions from genomic DNA. The original pipeline was this. Within the assay, amplification of reference gene primers was used to estimate how many nucleated cells each sample contained. To quantify the absolute abundance of each unique TCRbeta CDR3 rearrangement, sequence reads were collapsed and filtered. For each sample, productive Simpson clonality was calculated as the square root of Simpson's diversity index over productive rearrangements. Held by TCRdb, this immuneACCESS table contains in-frame sequences only and omits some clones. Under half of the omission traces to an unresolved V gene where checked; the cause of the rest is unknown. D and trimming were read from the DNA, whereas the V and J calls and clone size are those reported in that table. The sample contains 200,000 to 300,000 clones, roughly 80% of them found a single time. Together, the top ten hold around 4.2% of the sample.

The material sequenced was peripheral blood. The rearranged chain carries TRBV2 and TRBJ1-6; the central 8 bases match TRBD1. The sequence derives from a man in his fifties or sixties with acute or convalescent COVID-19. CDR3 protein: CASPEVPMQGAQSPLHF. The DNA reads as follows: TGTGCCAGCCCTGAAGTACCGATGCAGGGGGCTCAGTCACCCCTCCACTTT.